This T cell receptor beta chain was identified during a study of blood T cell repertoires in COVID-19. About this clone itself: Other DNA sequences of this sample code for an identical CDR3.

Germline V gives CDR1 ENHRY, CDR2 SYGVKD. With 6 bases clipped from V and 1 base from J, the junction kept 1 base outside the gene matches. The CDR3 spans 13 residues. In the original analysis: Counts of nucleated cells, estimated from reference gene primer amplification, were obtained. Clones were read by immunoSEQ multiplex PCR, and TCRdb kept only the in-frame ones, dropping some. V, J and clone size derive from that table, while D and trimming were established from the DNA sequence. The data hold approximately 440,000 clones, with around 91% observed a single time. The sample consisted of PBMCs or T cells enriched from blood (not recorded which). This clonotype was sampled from a man aged 18-30 years who had recovered from COVID-19. The rearrangement links TRBV10-3 to TRBJ1-1, with 8 bases identical to TRBD1. The CDR3 sequence is CAISGQGNTEAFF. The CDR3 DNA is TGTGCCATCAGCGGACAGGGGAACACTGAAGCTTTCTTT.